This T cell receptor (beta chain) was sequenced in a study of blood T cell repertoires in COVID-19. Across the study: Both acute and convalescent COVID-19 samples were obtained from the United States, Italy and Spain. T cells, B-cell-depleted T cells, or PBMCs supplied cDNA or gDNA.

Original processing methods: Reference gene primer amplification yielded estimated nucleated cell counts. The table came from immunoSEQ multiplex PCR; TCRdb's copy has only in-frame clones and leaves some out. The V and J calls and clone size are taken from that table; D and trimming were inferred from the DNA. The sample lists under 200,000 clones, around 81% seen once, with about 0.95% in the top ten. Seattle patient enrollment occurred during active infection, with longitudinal follow-up thereafter. The CDR3 spans 15 residues. The J segment lost 0 bases and the V segment lost 2 bases, leaving 1 base of the junction unmatched. The germline CDR1 and CDR2 sequences are MNHEY and SVGAGI.

The sequenced sample was peripheral blood. The chain links TRBV6-5 to TRBJ2-1; 7 bases are a match to TRBD1. This sequence originates from a man aged 55 to 70 with COVID-19, enrolled during active disease. The CDR3 protein is CASSYPGGSYNEQFF. CDR3 in DNA: TGTGCCAGCAGTTACCCAGGGGGCTCCTACAATGAGCAGTTCTTC.